This T cell receptor (beta chain) was recorded in a study of T cells in Graves' hyperthyroidism and ophthalmopathy (dated by TCRdb to between 2018 and 2021). About the investigation overall: Peripheral blood samples were taken at the time of initial diagnosis, prior to any treatment. To identify distinguishing TCR V-J signatures, a discovery cohort of around 100 patients was used, comprising some 45 with Graves' ophthalmopathy and around 60 with stable Graves' hyperthyroidism. Prospective prediction of ophthalmopathy was tested in an independent validation cohort consisting of roughly 19 hyperthyroidism patients and more than 15 patients who later progressed to ophthalmopathy. The roughly 90 discovery patients were divided at random into training and test sets in a 7:3 ratio. Thyroid tissue and blood T-cell repertoires from roughly 6 Graves' hyperthyroidism patients were also compared in the study. After blood sampling, hyperthyroidism patients were treated with methimazole at a starting dose of 30 mg daily, and ophthalmopathy patients were treated with high-dose intravenous methylprednisolone. The paper describes TCR Vbeta CDR3 sequencing of 130 to 150 peripheral blood samples, made up of 43 ophthalmopathy patients, approximately 76 hyperthyroidism patients and roughly 17 progressor patients. Results the study describes overall, beyond this receptor: Sample size was not statistically predetermined, and blinding of investigators to group allocation was not performed. Most expanded thyroid clonotypes (frequency above 0.001) were also detected in blood, a finding suggesting that blood repertoires may reflect thyroid immune responses. In cross-validation, a model built on a 13 V-J signature told ophthalmopathy apart from stable hyperthyroidism with approximately 90% sensitivity and around 83% specificity, and in testing the same model reached 80%/75%. In validation, progression to ophthalmopathy was predicted by the model with roughly 71% sensitivity and 72.22% specificity, a median of roughly six months before onset.

In the case of this clonotype: Its antigen has not been determined. No much larger clonotype is one base removed from it; base qualities were not supplied.

Graves' hyperthyroidism was defined as stable when no progression to ophthalmopathy occurred over 18 months of follow-up. Hyperthyroidism patients were newly diagnosed, with disease duration under 2 months, and aged 18 to 65 years. Exclusion was applied to patients with uncontrolled infections, other autoimmune diseases, pregnancy or lactation. Diagnoses were established on the basis of clinical symptoms, serum thyroxine and TRAb, thyroid ultrasound, and orbital computed tomography. PBMCs were isolated from about 9.1 ml of fresh peripheral blood by Ficoll-Paque density gradient centrifugation. Trizol reagent was used to extract total RNA, and RNA quality was then checked on an Agilent 2100 Bioanalyzer. TCR beta CDR3 regions were amplified from RNA transcripts. For the first round of RT-PCR on the TCR CDR3, the HTBI primer set was used together with the Qiagen OneStep RT-PCR kit. The libraries were constructed in a second round of multiplex PCR and then size-selected and purified. Sequencing of the libraries was done on an Illumina HiSeq2000 using paired-end 100 bp reads. The published analysis was carried out like this. Raw data were processed with SOAPnuke, discarding reads with adapters, uncalled bases, mean Phred below 15, or no exact constant-primer or identifier match. COPE v1.2.5 was used to merge the high-quality paired reads, and each unique nucleotide sequence was defined as a clonotype. MiTCR v1.1 was used to align the clonotypes against IMGT TRBV, TRBD and TRBJ reference segments. The analysis included only V-J combinations with a frequency above 0.0001, which together covered 99% to 99.2% of the repertoires. The TCS score was defined as the ratio of F50 (clonal expansion) to E x V (chaos), calculated using BLOSUM62-based TCRdist between CDR3 peptides within each V-J. Welch's t-statistics and random forest reduced 500 to 550 V-J features to about 13, which were used in a naive Bayes classifier (R e1071). The public reads were reprocessed in TCRdb via fastp at Q25 and MiXCR, keeping in-frame beta chains. Rows are combined by CDR3 protein, so each entry shows the most common genes and DNA. TCRdb's processing, not the authors', yielded these V and J calls. Recorded for this sample are hundreds of thousands of distinct CDR3 sequences; about 18% of them occurred a single time. The top ten clonotypes cover about 4% of the sample.

The source is a woman aged 18-29 years with Graves' hyperthyroidism. The specimen sequenced was blood.

In nucleotide form, the sequence is TGCAGTGCTAGAGGGGTTCTCTGGCAGGGGGCGCGGGGGAGCTCCTACGAGCAGTACTTC. This encodes CSARGVLWQGARGSSYEQYF. The chain employs TRBV20-1 and TRBJ2-7; a tentative D match to TRBD1 spans 8 bases. CDR1 is given as DFQATT and CDR2 as SNEGSKA, both from the germline V gene (reference sequence). V was cut back by 1 base and J by 0 bases, leaving a gap of 28 bases between them. Reading from cysteine to phenylalanine, the CDR3 counts 20 amino acids. The kept DNA is CDR3 alone, 60 bases in frame from the first base.